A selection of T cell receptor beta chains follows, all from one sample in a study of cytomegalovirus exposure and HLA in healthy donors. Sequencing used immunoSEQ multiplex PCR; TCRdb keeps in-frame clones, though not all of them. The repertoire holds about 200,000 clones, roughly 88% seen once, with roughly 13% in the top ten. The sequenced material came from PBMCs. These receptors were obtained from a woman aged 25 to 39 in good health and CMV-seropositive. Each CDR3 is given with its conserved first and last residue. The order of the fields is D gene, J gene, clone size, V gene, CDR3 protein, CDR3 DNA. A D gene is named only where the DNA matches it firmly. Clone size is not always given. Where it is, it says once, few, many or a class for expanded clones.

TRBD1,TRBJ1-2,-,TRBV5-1,CASSLGAGTGVRGYTF,TGCGCCAGCAGCTTGGGCGCGGGGACAGGGGTGCGTGGCTACACCTTC
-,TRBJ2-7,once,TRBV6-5,CASSALYEQYF,TGTGCCAGCAGTGCACTTTACGAGCAGTACTTC
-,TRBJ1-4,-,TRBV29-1,CSVGGSTTNEKLFF,TGCAGCGTTGGGGGCTCGACAACTAATGAAAAACTGTTTTTT
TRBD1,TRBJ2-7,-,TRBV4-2,CASSQEDRAYEQYF,TGTGCCAGCAGCCAGGAGGACAGGGCCTACGAGCAGTACTTC
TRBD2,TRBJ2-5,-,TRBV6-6,CASSPTAGLAGETQYF,TGTGCCAGCAGTCCTACCGCGGGACTAGCAGGAGAGACCCAGTACTTC
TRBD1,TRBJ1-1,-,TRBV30,CAWWLGQGAPAFF,TGTGCCTGGTGGCTGGGACAGGGGGCCCCAGCTTTCTTT
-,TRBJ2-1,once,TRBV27,CASASVLSYNEQFF,TGTGCCAGCGCCTCGGTTTTGTCCTACAATGAGCAGTTCTTC
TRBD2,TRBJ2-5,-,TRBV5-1,CASSLASSGTETQYF,TGCGCCAGCAGCTTGGCGTCTAGCGGGACCGAGACCCAGTACTTC
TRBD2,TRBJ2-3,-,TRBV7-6,CASSARLAGTDTQYF,TGTGCCAGCAGCGCCCGACTAGCGGGCACAGATACGCAGTATTTT
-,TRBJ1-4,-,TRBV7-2,CASSPWQGGEKLFF,TGTGCCAGCAGCCCCTGGCAGGGCGGTGAAAAACTGTTTTTT
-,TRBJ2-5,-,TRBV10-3,CAISERTGLQETQYF,TGTGCCATCAGTGAGAGGACCGGACTCCAAGAGACCCAGTACTTC
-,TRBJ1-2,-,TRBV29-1,CSVEDREELYGYTF,TGCAGCGTTGAAGATCGGGAGGAGCTCTATGGCTACACCTTC
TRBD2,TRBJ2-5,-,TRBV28,CASAVAGRPEETQYF,TGTGCCAGCGCCGTAGCGGGGCGACCCGAAGAGACCCAGTACTTC
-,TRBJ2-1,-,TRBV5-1,CASSLDREQFF,TGCGCCAGCAGCTTGGACCGGGAGCAGTTCTTC
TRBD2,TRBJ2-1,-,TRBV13,CASSLVWTSSQGYNEQFF,TGTGCCAGCAGCTTGGTGTGGACTAGCAGTCAGGGGTACAATGAGCAGTTCTTC
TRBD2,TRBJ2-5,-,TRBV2,CASSEFGGYQETQYF,TGTGCCAGCAGTGAGTTCGGGGGGTACCAAGAGACCCAGTACTTC
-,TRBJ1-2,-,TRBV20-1,CSARRGYGYTF,TGCAGTGCACGCCGGGGGTATGGCTACACCTTC
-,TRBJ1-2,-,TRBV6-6,CASSYSGDYGYTF,TGTGCCAGCAGTTACTCCGGTGACTATGGCTACACCTTC
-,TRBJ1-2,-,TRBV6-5,CASSYSGPKEAGYTF,TGTGCCAGCAGTTACTCCGGACCCAAGGAGGCTGGCTACACCTTC
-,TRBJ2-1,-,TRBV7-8,CASSFGGGGNEQFF,TGTGCCAGCAGCTTCGGGGGAGGTGGGAATGAGCAGTTCTTC
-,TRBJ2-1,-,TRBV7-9,CASSLVSGAGYYNEQFF,TGTGCCAGCAGCTTAGTTTCAGGGGCAGGTTACTACAATGAGCAGTTCTTC
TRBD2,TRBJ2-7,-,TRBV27,CASSFFAGGYEQYF,TGTGCCAGCAGTTTTTTTGCGGGAGGCTACGAGCAGTACTTC
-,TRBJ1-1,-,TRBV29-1,CSVEDLSGESAEAFF,TGCAGCGTTGAAGATCTGTCAGGGGAGTCCGCTGAAGCTTTCTTT
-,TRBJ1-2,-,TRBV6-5,CASKPRSSGEDTF,TGTGCCAGTAAACCGAGGAGTTCGGGGGAAGACACCTTC
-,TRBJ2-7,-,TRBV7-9,CASSLADTYEQYF,TGTGCCAGCAGCTTAGCGGACACGTACGAGCAGTACTTC
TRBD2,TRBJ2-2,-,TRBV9,CASSGLAGGSGELFF,TGTGCCAGCAGCGGACTAGCGGGAGGCAGCGGGGAGCTGTTTTTT
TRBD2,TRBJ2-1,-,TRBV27,CASSPGLALHEQFF,TGTGCCAGCAGTCCAGGACTAGCCCTACATGAGCAGTTCTTC
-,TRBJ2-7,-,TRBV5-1,CASSGPPGDYEQYF,TGCGCCAGCAGCGGCCCTCCAGGGGACTACGAGCAGTACTTC
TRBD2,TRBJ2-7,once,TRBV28,CASTRGGHLYEQYF,TGTGCCAGCACCCGGGGGGGGCACTTATACGAGCAGTACTTC
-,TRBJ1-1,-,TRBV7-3,CASSLNVGPLATEAFF,TGTGCCAGCAGCTTAAACGTGGGGCCGCTGGCCACTGAAGCTTTCTTT
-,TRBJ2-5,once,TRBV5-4,CASSPRGEGTQYF,TGTGCCAGCAGCCCTAGGGGGGAGGGGACCCAGTACTTC
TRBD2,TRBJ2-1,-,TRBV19,CASSIAGGPYNEQFF,TGTGCCAGTAGTATAGCGGGAGGACCTTACAATGAGCAGTTCTTC
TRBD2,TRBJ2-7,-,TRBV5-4,CASSWGLAGESYEQYF,TGTGCCAGCAGCTGGGGACTAGCGGGAGAGTCCTACGAGCAGTACTTC
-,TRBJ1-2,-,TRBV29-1,CSVAGGGHPNTF,TGCAGCGTTGCAGGCGGGGGGCATCCCAACACCTTC
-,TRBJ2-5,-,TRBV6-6,CASSYSQWETQYF,TGTGCCAGCAGTTACTCACAGTGGGAGACCCAGTACTTC
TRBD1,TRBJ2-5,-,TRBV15,CATSRDAGRGETQYF,TGTGCCACCAGCAGAGATGCGGGCAGGGGGGAGACCCAGTACTTC
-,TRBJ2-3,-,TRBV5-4,CASRFQSTDTQYF,TGTGCCAGCAGATTCCAATCCACAGATACGCAGTATTTT
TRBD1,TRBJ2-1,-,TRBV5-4,CASSLGGQGVNEQFF,TGTGCCAGCAGCTTGGGGGGACAGGGGGTTAACGAGCAGTTCTTC
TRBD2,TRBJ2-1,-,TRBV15,CATSRDVREGQFF,TGTGCCACCAGCAGAGATGTACGGGAGGGCCAGTTCTTC
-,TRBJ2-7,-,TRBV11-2,CASSSSPSSYEQYF,TGTGCCAGCAGCTCCTCCCCTAGCTCCTACGAGCAGTACTTC
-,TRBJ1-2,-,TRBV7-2,CASSLPRHGYTF,TGTGCCAGCAGCTTACCTAGACATGGCTACACCTTC
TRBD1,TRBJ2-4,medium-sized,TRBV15,CATSRGQGVAKNIQYF,TGTGCCACCAGCAGGGGACAGGGAGTAGCCAAAAACATTCAGTACTTC
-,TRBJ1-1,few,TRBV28,CASSLPAEGTEAFF,TGTGCCAGCAGTTTGCCCGCGGAGGGAACTGAAGCTTTCTTT
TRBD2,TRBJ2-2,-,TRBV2,CASSEARLAELTGELFF,TGTGCCAGCAGTGAAGCCAGGCTAGCGGAATTGACCGGGGAGCTGTTTTTT
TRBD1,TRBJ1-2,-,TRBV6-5,CASNKQGAGGYTF,TGTGCCAGCAACAAGCAGGGGGCGGGTGGCTACACCTTC
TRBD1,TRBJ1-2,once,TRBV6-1,CASSETGVGGYTF,TGTGCCAGCAGTGAAACAGGGGTGGGTGGCTACACCTTC
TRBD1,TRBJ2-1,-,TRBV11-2,CASSQDRGPYNEQFF,TGTGCCAGCAGCCAGGACAGGGGGCCCTACAATGAGCAGTTCTTC
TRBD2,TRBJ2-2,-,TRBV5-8,CASSPGLAGAQTGELFF,TGTGCCAGCAGCCCGGGACTAGCGGGAGCACAAACCGGGGAGCTGTTTTTT
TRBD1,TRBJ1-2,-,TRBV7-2,CASSGDRTSYGYTF,TGTGCCAGCAGCGGGGACAGGACAAGCTATGGCTACACCTTC
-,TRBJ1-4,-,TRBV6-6,CASSYNTPTNEKLFF,TGTGCCAGCAGTTATAACACCCCAACTAATGAAAAACTGTTTTTT
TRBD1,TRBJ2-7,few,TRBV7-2,CASSGRQGNEQYF,TGTGCCAGCAGCGGACGACAGGGGAACGAGCAGTACTTC
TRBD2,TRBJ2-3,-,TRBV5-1,CASSLRLAGEGGTDTQYF,TGCGCCAGCAGCTTGAGGCTAGCGGGAGAGGGTGGCACAGATACGCAGTATTTT
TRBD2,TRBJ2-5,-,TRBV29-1,CSVLGLAGETQYF,TGCAGCGTTTTGGGACTAGCGGGAGAGACCCAGTACTTC